These 24 T cell receptor beta chains were sequenced from one sample in a study of shared clonotypes between healthy human individuals. Naivety among CD8 cells was defined by CD45RO negativity and positive CCR7 selection, thereby excluding terminally differentiated effector memory CD45RA+ cells. Sequencing was performed with immunoSEQ multiplex PCR; in TCRdb, only in-frame clones are kept and a portion is missing. The table lists around 2,100,000 clones, roughly 94% of them singletons. The sequenced sample was naive CD8+ T cells sorted from blood. These receptors originate from a man younger than 35 in good health.

This clone has just one count. The V call is TRBV7-6, the J call TRBJ2-7, with TRBD2 as a possible D gene (5 bases). The V gene lost 7 bases and the J gene lost 4 bases, with 17 bases spanning the gap. The germline gives CDR1 SGHVS, CDR2 FNYEAQ. The CDR3 length is 14 residues. The CDR3 loop reads CASTFEGAGYEQYF. DNA of the CDR3: TGTGCCAGCACCTTCGAGGGAGCTGGGTACGAGCAGTACTTC.

The genes are TRBV5-1 and TRBJ2-3, with a tentative D call TRBD2 (6 bases). The CDR3 spans 16 residues. The V end was cut by 0 bases, the J end by 4 bases, with 15 bases between. Germline CDR1 reads SGHRS; CDR2 reads YFSETQ. For the CDR3, the DNA is TGCGCCAGCAGCTTGGTGGGGGGAGACGTGGCAGATACGCAGTATTTT. It is translated as CASSLVGGDVADTQYF.

This chain links TRBV28 with TRBJ1-2, with D possibly matching TRBD1 (6 bases). CDR3 size: 15 residues. V shed 5 bases and J shed 2 bases, with 15 bases lying between them. Germline V lookup: CDR1 MDHEN, CDR2 SYDVKM. The CDR3 DNA follows: TGTGCCAGCAGTACTCACAGGGATCCCAACTATGGCTACACCTTC. Translated: CASSTHRDPNYGYTF.

The sample holds one count of this clone. CDR3 sequence reads: CASSSLDRAHYEQYF. Written as DNA, the CDR3 is TGTGCCAGCAGTTCCTTGGACAGGGCGCACTACGAGCAGTACTTC. The chain couples TRBV28 to TRBJ2-7; 8 nucleotides line up with TRBD1. J lost 3 bases, V lost 4 bases, and 8 bases had no gene match. Looked up from germline, CDR1 is MDHEN and CDR2 is SYDVKM. CDR3 length equals 15 residues. Full variable domain (missing parts from reference TRBV28 and TRBJ2-7): DVKVTQSSRYLVKRTGEKVFLECVQDMDHENMFWYRQDPGLGLRLIYFSYDVKMKEKGDIPEGYSVSREKKERFSLILESASTNQTSMYLCASSSLDRAHYEQYFGPGTRLTVT.

V is TRBV15 and J is TRBJ1-1, with D hard to call. The V end was cut by 3 bases, the J end by 0 bases, with 8 bases between. The CDR3 is 14 residues long. The germline V gene has CDR1 LNHNV and CDR2 YYDKDF (reference sequence). CDR3 nucleotide sequence: TGTGCCACCAGCAGTTCGCCAGTGAACACTGAAGCTTTCTTT. Translating it yields CATSSSPVNTEAFF.

V usage is TRBV4-3 and J usage is TRBJ1-2; D ambiguous. Trimming removed 0 bases from V and 3 bases from J, with 8 bases in between. The CDR3 consists of 14 residues. CDR1 LGHNA and CDR2 YSLEER come from the germline V gene. Here the CDR3 DNA reads TGCGCCAGCAGCCAAGATGCACGGGACTATGGCTACACCTTC. It specifies CASSQDARDYGYTF.

The chain carries TRBV6-1 and TRBJ2-3, with 7 bases identical to TRBD1. This CDR3 comprises 14 residues. V lost 7 bases, J lost 0 bases, and 4 bases stayed unmatched. The germline gives CDR1 MNHNS, CDR2 SASEGT. The CDR3 bases are TGTGCCAGCACTTTGACAGGGAGCACAGATACGCAGTATTTT. It is translated as CASTLTGSTDTQYF.

A note on this clone: Other DNA sequences in this sample translate to the same CDR3. The chain has TRBV4-3 and TRBJ2-3; weak D call: TRBD1 (6 bases). Germline assignment: CDR1 LGHNA and CDR2 YSLEER. V gave up 0 bases and J gave up 0 bases, with 7 bases separating them. CDR3 length: 15 amino acids. CDR3: CASSQDRGSTDTQYF. In nucleotides, the CDR3 is TGCGCCAGCAGCCAAGACAGGGGTAGCACAGATACGCAGTATTTT.

The chain employs TRBV10-3 and TRBJ1-2, with D uncertain. The V and J ends lost 3 bases and 5 bases respectively, with 7 bases between them. The CDR3 extends over 12 amino acids. The V gene's germline CDR1 is ENHRY and CDR2 SYGVKD. Written as DNA, the CDR3 is TGTGCCATCAGTGAAAGTTTTTATGGCTACACCTTC. It encodes CAISESFYGYTF.

Details on this clone: The junction differs from germline at one of its ends, possibly a read error. This sequence joins TRBV7-7 and TRBJ2-3; 8 positions match TRBD1. Germline CDR1 reads SSHAT; CDR2 reads FNYEAQ (reference sequence). The CDR3 totals 15 residues. The CDR3 reads CASSNGQGSTDTQYF. CDR3 bases: TGTGCTAGCAGCAACGGACAGGGCAGCACAGATACGCAGTATTTT.

V is TRBV9 and J is TRBJ1-2; 8 bases map to TRBD1. The trim removed 0 bases at V and 4 bases at J, leaving 2 bases unmatched. This CDR3 spans 14 amino acids. Germline V gene data show CDR1 as SGDLS and CDR2 as YYNGEE. In nucleotides, the CDR3 is TGTGCCAGCAGCGTAGGACAGGGGATCTATGGCTACACCTTC. Its translation: CASSVGQGIYGYTF.

V usage is TRBV9 and J usage is TRBJ1-2; possibly TRBD1 for D (5 bases). V was clipped by 0 bases and J by 7 bases, with 16 bases between them. The CDR3 is made up of 15 amino acids. Germline-derived CDR1 and CDR2 are SGDLS and YYNGEE. The CDR3 DNA is TGTGCCAGCAGCGTAGGGGACGGCGTGGGTATTGGCTACACCTTC. Translated: CASSVGDGVGIGYTF.

The genes are TRBV5-4 and TRBJ2-7; D could derive from TRBD1 or TRBD2 (7 bases each). The ends were cut back, 4 bases at V and 1 base at J, with 12 bases in the middle. The length of the CDR3 is 14 residues. In germline, CDR1 is SGHNT, CDR2 YYREEE (reference sequence). CDR3 nucleotides: TGTGCCAGCAGCCCCAGGGGGGGATCCTACGAGCAGTACTTC. It is translated as CASSPRGGSYEQYF.

The rearrangement uses TRBV4-3 and TRBJ2-1, with 8 nucleotides matching TRBD2. Germline V CDR1 and CDR2: LGHNA, YSLEER. The CDR3 is 15 residues long. The J segment lost 3 bases and the V segment lost 4 bases, leaving 5 bases of the junction unmatched. The CDR3 sequence: CASSPQRERYNEQFF. CDR3 DNA sequence: TGCGCCAGCAGCCCCCAGCGGGAGCGCTACAATGAGCAGTTCTTC.

The chain links TRBV21-1 to TRBJ2-5; the table's TRBD2 call for D was not verified on the DNA. TRBV21-1 is a pseudogene segment. The CDR3 contains 10 residues. In DNA, the CDR3 is TGTGCCAGCCCTGAAGAGACCCAGTACTTC. It yields the protein CASPEETQYF.

CDR3 residues: CASSQSPGEKLFF. The CDR3 region has the DNA TGCGCCAGCAGCCAGTCCCCGGGTGAAAAACTGTTTTTT. The chain employs TRBV4-3 and TRBJ1-4; D remains ambiguous. Germline CDR1 is LGHNA and CDR2 is YSLEER. This CDR3 is built from 13 residues. The V and J ends lost 3 bases and 7 bases respectively, with 9 bases between them.

This sequence joins TRBV4-1 and TRBJ1-1; 7 bases are a match to TRBD1. The germline V gene encodes CDR1 MGHRA and CDR2 YSYEKL. V dropped 4 bases and J dropped 4; count of bases not matched to a gene: 15. This CDR3 is 17 amino acids long. The CDR3: CASSPQVGGPLGTEAFF. CDR3 bases: TGCGCCAGCAGCCCTCAAGTAGGGGGCCCGCTCGGCACTGAAGCTTTCTTT.

J is TRBJ1-2 and V is TRBV11-3; maybe TRBD1 (5 bases). Trimming left V 6 bases short and J 4 bases short, with 12 bases between. Germline values: CDR1 SGHNT, CDR2 YENEEA. The CDR3 totals 13 residues. In DNA form, the CDR3 reads TGTGCCAGCAGTCATTATCAGGGCTATGGCTACACCTTC. Translating gives CASSHYQGYGYTF. The full variable domain, in which reference TRBV11-3 and TRBJ1-2 provide the parts outside the CDR3, is EAGVVQSPRYKIIEKKQPVAFWCNPISGHNTLYWYLQNLGQGPELLIRYENEEAVDDSQLPKDRFSAERLKGVDSTLKIQPAELGDSAVYLCASSHYQGYGYTFGSGTRLTVV.

This clone was observed a few times. V usage is TRBV13 and J usage is TRBJ2-7, with D maybe TRBD2 (5 bases). Trimming left V 5 bases short and J 3 bases short, with 14 bases between. Germline assignment: CDR1 PRHDT and CDR2 FYEKMQ (reference sequence). CDR3 length: 14 amino acids. DNA for the CDR3: TGTGCCAGCAGCCCCGTCGGACTCGACTACGAGCAGTACTTC. Translation: CASSPVGLDYEQYF.

CDR3 loop: CASSQFAYGNQPQHF. For the CDR3, the DNA is TGCGCCAGCAGCCAATTTGCGTACGGCAATCAGCCCCAGCATTTT. The chain carries TRBV4-1 and TRBJ1-5; D ambiguous. CDR3 length equals 15 residues. Germline V gene lookup returns CDR1 MGHRA and CDR2 YSYEKL. V shed 2 bases and J shed 2 bases, with 10 bases lying between them.

This sequence joins TRBV30 and TRBJ2-2; D call uncertain. Per the germline V gene, CDR1 is GTSNPN and CDR2 is SVGIG (reference sequence). The CDR3 has 16 amino acids. Trimming removed 0 bases from V and 1 base from J, with 12 bases in between. The CDR3 DNA reads TGTGCCTGGAGTGTACTTAGTCTCGTGAACACCGGGGAGCTGTTTTTT. Amino acid sequence: CAWSVLSLVNTGELFF.

This chain connects TRBV6-1 to TRBJ2-1, with 7 bases fitting TRBD1. CDR3 length equals 13 residues. Germline CDR1 reads MNHNS; CDR2 reads SASEGT. The V segment lost 4 bases and the J segment 9 bases; nucleotides outside the gene matches: 6. The CDR3 DNA sequence: TGTGCCAGCAGTGGACAGGGATACCGTGAGCAGTTCTTC. It specifies CASSGQGYREQFF.

V and J are TRBV5-1 and TRBJ2-3, with a weak D call TRBD2 (7 bases). The ends were cut back, 4 bases at V and 2 bases at J, with 20 bases in the middle. Germline V gene sequence: CDR1 SGHRS, CDR2 YFSETQ. This CDR3 is 17 amino acids long. CDR3 loop: CASSRAGATAYTDTQYF. Here the CDR3 DNA reads TGCGCCAGCAGCAGGGCGGGGGCGACAGCCTACACAGATACGCAGTATTTT.

The CDR3 bases are TGCGCCAGCAGCCCCCTGACAGGGTCCTACGAGCAGTACTTC. This encodes CASSPLTGSYEQYF. The chain employs TRBV5-1 and TRBJ2-7; 7 bases align to TRBD1. V was clipped by 4 bases and J by 1 base; unmatched bases: 5. CDR1 is SGHRS, CDR2 YFSETQ, per germline. CDR3 size: 14 residues. Supplemented by reference TRBV5-1 and TRBJ2-7, the full variable domain reads KAGVTQTPRYLIKTRGQQVTLSCSPISGHRSVSWYQQTPGQGLQFLFEYFSETQRNKGNFPGRFSGRQFSNSRSEMNVSTLELGDSALYLCASSPLTGSYEQYFGPGTRLTVT.